Listed here are 3 T cell receptor beta chains from one sample, sequenced in a study of blood T cell repertoires in COVID-19. Profiling relied on immunoSEQ multiplex PCR, and the TCRdb table lists in-frame clones only, not all of them. The top ten hold about 2.5% of the sample, which has around 120,000 clones, less than 90% seen once. Sequencing was carried out using PBMCs or T cells enriched from blood (not recorded which). Receptor source: a woman in her fifties or sixties who had recovered from COVID-19.

The chain employs TRBV11-2 and TRBJ2-1, with 8 nucleotides matching TRBD1. Germline trimming cut 5 bases from V and 8 bases from J; bases unmatched to any gene: 8. The CDR3 is made up of 14 amino acids. Looked up from germline, CDR1 is SGHAT and CDR2 is FQNNGV. CDR3 DNA sequence: TGTGCCAGCAGCCATTCGACAGGGGCGGATGAGCAGTTCTTC. It encodes CASSHSTGADEQFF.

The chain links TRBV9 to TRBJ1-6, with 7 bases that match TRBD1. The length of the CDR3 is 16 residues. The ends lost 3 bases at V and 6 bases at J; junction bases unmatched: 9. Germline CDR1 and CDR2: SGDLS and YYNGEE. This CDR3 reads CASSARDRASNSPLHF. Written as DNA, the CDR3 is TGTGCCAGCAGCGCCCGCGACAGGGCATCTAATTCACCCCTCCACTTT. Combining the CDR3 with reference TRBV9 and TRBJ1-6 gives the whole variable domain DSGVTQTPKHLITATGQRVTLRCSPRSGDLSVYWYQQSLDQGLQFLIQYYNGEERAKGNILERFSAQQFPDLHSELNLSSLELGDSALYFCASSARDRASNSPLHFGNGTRLTVT.

The chain is built from TRBV30 and TRBJ2-2, with a tentative D call TRBD1 (5 bases). Germline CDR1 and CDR2: GTSNPN and SVGIG (reference sequence). CDR3 length: 13 residues. The V end lost 2 bases, the J end lost 8 bases, and 12 bases lay between the germline ends. The CDR3 DNA is TGTGCCTGGAGTTTCAGGGTGGAAGGGGAGCTGTTTTTT. This gives the protein CAWSFRVEGELFF.